This section outlines one TCR beta chain sequence together with its context. Its antigen is unknown. The data originate from a study of T cells after yellow fever vaccination. General study points: CD4 and CD8 compartments shared a small share of clonotypes. Subsequent booster samples again held most clones from primary vaccination (around 96% CD4, over 80% CD8). Highly abundant clonotypes carried over from the bulk population could end up in FACS-sorted repertoires as contaminants. Weaker, the secondary response peaked sooner, at day 5 versus 15.

This CDR3 is 14 amino acids long. V lost 10 bases and J lost 0, with 14 bases in between. The V gene's germline CDR1 is SEHNR and CDR2 FQNEAQ (reference sequence). TCRdb re-called the 5' RACE reads with MiXCR, one entry per CDR3 protein. The data show roughly 310,000 distinct CDR3 sequences, over 8% seen once. This specimen consisted of PBMCs, obtained on the day of the first yellow fever vaccination. V and J are TRBV7-9 and TRBJ2-3, with D perhaps matching TRBD2 (5 bases). The receptor was isolated from a man aged 18-30 years who received the YFV17D yellow fever vaccine. CDR3 sequence: CATREGQSTDTQYF. The CDR3 DNA reads as TGTGCCACGAGAGAGGGCCAAAGCACAGATACGCAGTATTTT.